One sample yielded the 29 T cell receptor beta chains listed below, sequenced in a study of blood T cell repertoires in COVID-19. Profiled with immunoSEQ multiplex PCR; TCRdb holds only in-frame clones, not every one. The sample includes fewer than 90,000 clones, around 90% seen only once; the top ten take roughly 15%. Sequencing was carried out using peripheral blood. The receptors come from a male donor with acute or convalescent COVID-19.

The genes are TRBV30 and TRBJ1-2; TRBD1 might be the D (6 bases). CDR1 GTSNPN and CDR2 SVGIG come from the germline V gene (reference sequence). V shed 4 bases and J shed 7 bases, with 10 bases lying between them. The CDR3 loop spans 11 amino acids. DNA of the CDR3: TGTGCCTGGACAGCAGGGGTTGGCTACACCTTC. Translated: CAWTAGVGYTF.

This clone was counted a few times. The rearrangement joins TRBV27 to TRBJ1-1; D is ambiguous. Germline V gives CDR1 MNHEY, CDR2 SMNVEV (reference sequence). The V end was cut by 1 base, the J end by 3 bases, with 12 bases between. The CDR3 has 15 amino acids. CDR3 sequence: CASSLFGLGDTEAFF. The CDR3 nucleotides are TGTGCCAGCAGTTTATTTGGGTTGGGAGACACTGAAGCTTTCTTT.

V usage is TRBV5-1 and J usage is TRBJ1-2, with 7 bases aligning to TRBD1. CDR1 and CDR2 (germline): SGHRS, YFSETQ. The CDR3 has 15 amino acids. The V gene end was trimmed by 3 bases and the J gene end by 10 bases; junction bases not matched to a gene: 15. The CDR3 reads CASSSRTGTVVDYTF. CDR3 DNA: TGCGCCAGCAGCTCCAGAACAGGGACAGTGGTGGACTACACCTTC.

The chain employs TRBV7-2 and TRBJ2-3; 8 positions match TRBD2. The germline V gene encodes CDR1 SGHTA and CDR2 FQGNSA. The CDR3 runs to 19 residues. V lost 5 bases to trimming and J lost 0 bases; unmatched junction nucleotides: 16. The CDR3 sequence is CASSPVARGGRASTDTQYF. The CDR3 DNA reads TGTGCCAGCAGCCCAGTAGCCCGGGGGGGGAGGGCTAGCACAGATACGCAGTATTTT.

This rearrangement joins TRBV3-1 (or the pseudogene TRBV3-2) to TRBJ1-1; the match to TRBD1 covers 8 bases. V lost 5 bases and J lost 0; bases outside the gene matches: 5. The CDR3 totals 15 residues. The V gene's germline CDR1 is LGHDT and CDR2 YNNKEL (reference sequence). Here the CDR3 reads CASSGRQGMNTEAFF. The CDR3 DNA follows: TGTGCCAGCAGCGGACGACAGGGGATGAACACTGAAGCTTTCTTT.

The gene calls are TRBV5-1 and TRBJ2-2; 8 bases fit TRBD1. Trimming at V came to 6 bases and at J to 4 bases, leaving 5 bases not matched to a gene. Germline V gene data show CDR1 as SGHRS and CDR2 as YFSETQ. The length of the CDR3 is 14 residues. This chain's CDR3 is CASNRQGSTGELFF. The DNA for the CDR3 is TGCGCCAGCAACCGACAGGGGTCCACCGGGGAGCTGTTTTTT.

This clone was picked up one time. The chain has TRBV5-4 and TRBJ2-1; 8 nucleotides agree with TRBD1. The CDR3 extends over 15 amino acids. The ends lost 4 bases at V and 3 bases at J; junction bases unmatched: 6. The germline V gene encodes CDR1 SGHNT and CDR2 YYREEE (reference sequence). CDR3 region: CASSTTGAIYNEQFF. CDR3 bases: TGTGCCAGCAGCACGACAGGGGCCATCTACAATGAGCAGTTCTTC.

The gene calls are TRBV2 and TRBJ1-1; unclear D gene. Germline-derived CDR1 and CDR2 are SNHLY and FYNNEI. Trimming took 4 bases from V and 2 from J, leaving 5 bases between them. This CDR3 has 12 residues. The CDR3 spells CASSGTNTEAFF. CDR3 DNA sequence: TGTGCCAGCAGTGGCACTAACACTGAAGCTTTCTTT.

The chain has TRBV5-5 and TRBJ1-1; D perhaps matches TRBD1 (6 bases). The germline V gene encodes CDR1 SGHKS and CDR2 YYEKEE (reference sequence). V was clipped by 4 bases and J by 0 bases, with 13 bases between them. The CDR3 has 15 amino acids. The CDR3, as DNA: TGTGCCAGCAGCCCCCGCACAGGGATGAACACTGAAGCTTTCTTT. Protein: CASSPRTGMNTEAFF. Combining the CDR3 with reference TRBV5-5 and TRBJ1-1 gives the whole variable domain DAGVTQSPTHLIKTRGQQVTLRCSPISGHKSVSWYQQVLGQGPQFIFQYYEKEERGRGNFPDRFSARQFPNYSSELNVNALLLGDSALYLCASSPRTGMNTEAFFGQGTRLTVV.

This sequence joins TRBV6-1 and TRBJ1-3; 9 bases line up with TRBD1. CDR1 is MNHNS, CDR2 SASEGT, per germline. V was clipped by 3 bases and J by 3 bases; unmatched bases: 3. CDR3 length: 15 residues. CDR3 amino acids: CASSEGTGFGNTIYF. For the CDR3, the DNA is TGTGCCAGCAGTGAGGGGACAGGGTTTGGAAACACCATATATTTT.

This chain connects TRBV19 to TRBJ1-5; 10 bases line up with TRBD1. The CDR3 runs to 14 residues. Germline V gives CDR1 LNHDA, CDR2 SQIVND (reference sequence). With 6 bases clipped from V and 4 bases from J, the junction kept 3 bases outside the gene matches. CDR3 in DNA: TGTGCCAGTAGCAGGGGACAGGGGAATCAGCCCCAGCATTTT. This gives the protein CASSRGQGNQPQHF. The variable domain in full, completed from reference TRBV19 and TRBJ1-5, reads DGGITQSPKYLFRKEGQNVTLSCEQNLNHDAMYWYRQDPGQGLRLIYYSQIVNDFQKGDIAEGYSVSREKKESFPLTVTSAQKNPTAFYLCASSRGQGNQPQHFGDGTRLSIL.

The CDR3 DNA reads as TGTGCCAGTACCCTGCAGGGGGGCCTCTCTGGAAACACCATATATTTT. Amino acid sequence: CASTLQGGLSGNTIYF. V gene TRBV19 combines with J gene TRBJ1-3; 7 nucleotides align to TRBD1. V shed 7 bases and J 0 bases; nucleotides not matched to a gene: 9. Germline lookup yields CDR1 LNHDA and CDR2 SQIVND (reference sequence). The CDR3 consists of 16 residues.

The J gene is TRBJ1-1, the V gene TRBV12-5; D perhaps matches TRBD1 (5 bases). V was cut by 0 bases and J by 1 base, with 15 bases left in between. Germline CDR1 and CDR2: LGHNT and FRNRAP. The CDR3 covers 17 residues. CDR3 nucleotides: TGTGCTAGTGGTTTGGTTCTTGGGGGAGGCTCGAACACTGAAGCTTTCTTT. It is translated as CASGLVLGGGSNTEAFF.

This clone showed up just a few times. This chain uses TRBV6-1 with TRBJ1-1; possibly TRBD1 for D (5 bases). The V and J ends lost 2 bases and 0 bases respectively, with 10 bases between them. This CDR3 is built from 15 residues. CDR1 and CDR2 from the germline V gene are MNHNS and SASEGT. The CDR3 loop is CASSESGNVNTEAFF. Written as DNA, the CDR3 is TGTGCCAGCAGTGAATCAGGGAATGTGAACACTGAAGCTTTCTTT.

The rearrangement joins TRBV6-5 to TRBJ2-5, with D possibly matching TRBD2 (6 bases). CDR1 MNHEY and CDR2 SVGAGI come from the germline V gene. V shed 6 bases and J shed 5 bases, with 13 bases lying between them. The CDR3 has 13 amino acids. In DNA form, the CDR3 reads TGTGCCAGCAGCGGAGGGGAAGCTGAGACCCAGTACTTC. This translates into CASSGGEAETQYF.

This chain uses TRBV10-3 with TRBJ2-3, with TRBD2 identical over 11 bases. Per germline, CDR1 ENHRY and CDR2 SYGVKD. V trimming: 4 bases; J trimming: 0 bases; junction bases outside the gene matches: 3. The CDR3 contains 16 residues. The CDR3 loop is CAISGGLAVSTDTQYF. The CDR3 DNA reads TGTGCCATCAGTGGGGGACTAGCGGTTAGCACAGATACGCAGTATTTT.

Only a few counts were recorded for this clone. The chain combines TRBV27 with TRBJ1-2, with TRBD1 as a possible D gene (6 bases). Trimming removed 3 bases at V and 8 bases at J, with 19 bases between. Germline V lookup: CDR1 MNHEY, CDR2 SMNVEV (reference sequence). The CDR3 is 15 residues long. CDR3 sequence: CASSLGAGIGDGYTF. CDR3 nucleotide sequence: TGTGCCAGCAGTTTGGGGGCAGGCATAGGGGACGGCTACACCTTC.

The chain uses TRBV6-5 and TRBJ1-5; possibly TRBD1 for D (5 bases). CDR1 MNHEY and CDR2 SVGAGI come from the germline V gene. The CDR3 totals 12 residues. The V and J ends lost 9 bases and 10 bases respectively, with 16 bases between them. CDR3 protein: CARPQGKGPQHF. CDR3 nucleotides: TGTGCCAGACCCCAGGGTAAAGGCCCCCAGCATTTT.

This chain links TRBV3-1 (or the pseudogene TRBV3-2) with TRBJ2-3; TRBD2 matches 8 bases. The germline V gene encodes CDR1 LGHDT and CDR2 YNNKEL (reference sequence). This CDR3 has 14 residues. Trimming took 1 base from V and 8 from J; bases not matched to a gene: 5. The CDR3 DNA reads as TGTGCCAGCAGCCAAGCGGGGGGGCCAAGTACGCAGTATTTT. Protein product: CASSQAGGPSTQYF.

The chain is built from TRBV19 and TRBJ2-2; 9 bases are shared with TRBD1. The J segment lost 3 bases and the V segment lost 3 bases, leaving 2 bases of the junction unmatched. The germline gives CDR1 LNHDA, CDR2 SQIVND (reference sequence). The CDR3 is 15 amino acids. This CDR3 reads CASSMTGGDTGELFF. The CDR3, as DNA: TGTGCCAGTAGTATGACAGGGGGAGACACCGGGGAGCTGTTTTTT.

The rearrangement joins TRBV5-4 to TRBJ2-1, with 8 positions matching TRBD2. Looked up from germline, CDR1 is SGHNT and CDR2 is YYREEE (reference sequence). V was clipped by 4 bases and J by 1 base; unmatched bases: 7. The CDR3 sequence is 16 residues long. This chain's CDR3 is CASSQGGGTSYNEQFF. DNA of the CDR3: TGTGCCAGCAGCCAAGGCGGGGGGACGTCCTACAATGAGCAGTTCTTC. The entire variable domain, with the rest obtained from reference TRBV5-4 and TRBJ2-1, is as follows: ETGVTQSPTHLIKTRGQQVTLRCSSQSGHNTVSWYQQALGQGPQFIFQYYREEENGRGNFPPRFSGLQFPNYSSELNVNALELDDSALYLCASSQGGGTSYNEQFFGPGTRLTVL.

The J gene is TRBJ1-5, the V gene TRBV7-9; 7 bases line up with TRBD1. The CDR3 covers 17 residues. V lost 4 bases to trimming and J lost 0 bases; unmatched junction nucleotides: 9. CDR1 is SEHNR, CDR2 FQNEAQ, per germline (reference sequence). CDR3 DNA sequence: TGTGCCAGCAGCTCCTGGTCGGGACAGTCTAGCAATCAGCCCCAGCATTTT. The encoded protein is CASSSWSGQSSNQPQHF.

The V gene is TRBV19, the J gene TRBJ2-3; D possibly corresponds to TRBD2 (6 bases). Germline V lookup: CDR1 LNHDA, CDR2 SQIVND (reference sequence). The length of the CDR3 is 13 residues. Trimming pared 7 bases from V and 5 bases from J, leaving 13 bases between. CDR3 protein: CASTRTKGDTQYF. CDR3 sequence (DNA): TGTGCCAGTACCAGGACTAAGGGAGATACGCAGTATTTT.

This clone was found once. The J gene is TRBJ2-1, the V gene TRBV7-2; 9 bases match TRBD1. Germline V gene data show CDR1 as SGHTA and CDR2 as FQGNSA. The CDR3 loop spans 16 amino acids. Trimming cost V 10 bases and J 3 bases; bases outside gene matches: 13. CDR3 amino acids: CANYNTGTGNYNEQFF. The CDR3 DNA sequence: TGTGCCAACTACAATACCGGGACAGGGAACTACAATGAGCAGTTCTTC.

This chain connects TRBV19 to TRBJ1-1; D unclear. CDR1 LNHDA and CDR2 SQIVND come from the germline V gene (reference sequence). The CDR3 runs to 17 residues. Trimming shortened V by 0 bases and J by 2 bases, and 16 bases separated the two germline ends. CDR3 nucleotide sequence: TGTGCCAGTAGTATAGATCTTTCAGGTTTTAGAAACACTGAAGCTTTCTTT. Translated, it gives CASSIDLSGFRNTEAFF.

This clone came up once. V and J are TRBV18 and TRBJ1-3; D is unclear. The V gene lost 1 base and the J gene lost 1 base, with 8 bases spanning the gap. Germline CDR1 reads KGHSH; CDR2 reads LQKENI. This CDR3 region has 15 residues. This chain's CDR3 is CASSPRTDSGNTIYF. The CDR3, as DNA: TGTGCCAGCTCACCACGCACAGATTCTGGAAACACCATATATTTT.

V gene TRBV6-5 combines with J gene TRBJ1-2, with 8 positions matching TRBD1. The CDR3 spans 15 residues. V lost 6 bases, J lost 6 bases, and 12 bases stayed unmatched. Germline CDR1 and CDR2: MNHEY and SVGAGI. The chain's CDR3 is CASRTPTGASDGYTF. CDR3 in DNA: TGTGCCAGCAGGACTCCGACAGGGGCATCGGATGGCTACACCTTC.

CDR3 bases: TGTGCCAGCAGTGATGGGGGCGCTCCCTATGGCTACACCTTC. Residues: CASSDGGAPYGYTF. The J gene is TRBJ1-2, the V gene TRBV6-4; maybe TRBD1 (6 bases). Germline values: CDR1 MRHNA, CDR2 SNTAGT. The CDR3 totals 14 residues. V was pared by 3 bases and J by 4 bases, with 12 bases between.

This sequence joins TRBV14 and TRBJ1-1, with TRBD1 matching over 12 bases. Germline V gene data show CDR1 as SGHDN and CDR2 as FVKESK. V lost 4 bases, J lost 6 bases, and 6 bases stayed unmatched. The CDR3 covers 15 residues. The CDR3 spells CASSLGTGGMAEAFF. The CDR3 DNA sequence: TGTGCCAGCAGCCTCGGGACAGGGGGCATGGCTGAAGCTTTCTTT.